This T cell receptor (beta chain) was found in a study of OX40 agonist ivuxolimab in advanced cancers. Sequencing used immunoSEQ multiplex PCR; TCRdb keeps in-frame clones, though not all of them. The sample contains 40,000 to 45,000 clones, about 80% of which appear only once. V trimming: 5 bases; J trimming: 3 bases; junction bases outside the gene matches: 11. Germline V lookup: CDR1 LNHNV, CDR2 YYDKDF (reference sequence). This CDR3 region has 17 residues. This TCR came from an adult with an advanced solid tumor such as melanoma, head and neck, liver or kidney cancer. The chain couples TRBV15 to TRBJ2-1, with 9 bases lining up with TRBD2. The sample was CD4+ or CD8+ T cells sorted from blood, taken in a trial of the OX40 agonist ivuxolimab. The CDR3 sequence: CATSPLGAGGFYNEQFF. The CDR3 coding sequence is TGTGCCACCAGCCCCTTGGGAGCGGGAGGTTTCTACAATGAGCAGTTCTTC. Complete variable domain (other parts from reference TRBV15 and TRBJ2-1): DAMVIQNPRYQVTQFGKPVTLSCSQTLNHNVMYWYQQKSSQAPKLLFHYYDKDFNNEADTPDNFQSRRPNTSFCFLDIRSPGLGDTAMYLCATSPLGAGGFYNEQFFGPGTRLTVL.